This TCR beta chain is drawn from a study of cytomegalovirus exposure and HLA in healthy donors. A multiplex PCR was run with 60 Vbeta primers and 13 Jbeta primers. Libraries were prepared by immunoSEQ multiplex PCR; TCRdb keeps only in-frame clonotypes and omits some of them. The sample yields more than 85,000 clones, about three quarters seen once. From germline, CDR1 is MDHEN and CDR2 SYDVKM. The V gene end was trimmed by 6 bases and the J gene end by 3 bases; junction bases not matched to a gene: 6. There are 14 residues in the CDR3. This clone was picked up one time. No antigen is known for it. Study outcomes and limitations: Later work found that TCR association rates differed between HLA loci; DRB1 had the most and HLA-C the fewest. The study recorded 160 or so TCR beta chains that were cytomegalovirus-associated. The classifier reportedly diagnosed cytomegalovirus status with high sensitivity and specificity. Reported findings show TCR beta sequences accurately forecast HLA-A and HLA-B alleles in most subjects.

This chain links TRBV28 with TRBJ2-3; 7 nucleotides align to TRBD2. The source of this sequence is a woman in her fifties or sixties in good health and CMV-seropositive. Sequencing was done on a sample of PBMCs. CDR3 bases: TGTGCCAGCAGAAGTCCGGGACTAACAGATACGCAGTATTTT. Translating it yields CASRSPGLTDTQYF.